A selection of T cell receptor beta chains follows, all from one sample in a study of cytomegalovirus exposure and HLA in healthy donors. Some clones are missing from TCRdb's copy, which holds only in-frame ones; the method was immunoSEQ multiplex PCR. This sample has about 76,000 clones, with 65% to 80% found just once. The sequencing input was PBMCs. All receptors come from a male donor in good health and CMV-seropositive. CDR3s include the opening cysteine and the closing phenylalanine or tryptophan. A D gene is named only where the DNA matches it firmly. Only some rows state a clone size, as once, few, many or a class for expanded clones.

v_gene	j_gene	abundance	d_gene	CDR3nt	CDR3aa
TRBV28	TRBJ2-7	-	TRBD2	TGTGCCAGCAGGTCTGTTAGCGGGAGACCCTACGAGCAGTACTTC	CASRSVSGRPYEQYF
TRBV18	TRBJ2-1	few	TRBD2	TGTGCCAGCTCAAGAACTAGCGGGAGCGAGTTAAATGAGCAGTTCTTC	CASSRTSGSELNEQFF
TRBV5-6	TRBJ1-1	few	TRBD1	TGTGCCAGCAGCTCGTGGACAGGAAACATGAACACTGAAGCTTTCTTT	CASSSWTGNMNTEAFF
TRBV30	TRBJ2-7	-	-	TGTGCCTGGACTGGCCCGGGGGTTTCCTACGAGCAGTACTTC	CAWTGPGVSYEQYF
TRBV29-1	TRBJ2-7	few	-	TGCAGCGTGTCGGCTTCCGGAGGCTCCTACGAGCAGTACTTC	CSVSASGGSYEQYF
TRBV7-6	TRBJ2-6	-	-	TGTGCCAGCAGCTTACTCCCCTCTGGGGCCAACGTCCTGACTTTC	CASSLLPSGANVLTF
TRBV14	TRBJ2-2	-	-	TGTGCCAGCAGCCTCAAAAAGCACACCGGGGAGCTGTTTTTT	CASSLKKHTGELFF
TRBV30	TRBJ2-3	-	TRBD2	TGTGCCTGGAGTAGGGGGAGCGGGGGCCGCACAGATACGCAGTATTTT	CAWSRGSGGRTDTQYF
TRBV6-1	TRBJ1-5	once	TRBD1	TGTGCCAGCAGTGGATACAGGGGCGGGAATCAGCCCCAGCATTTT	CASSGYRGGNQPQHF
TRBV5-1	TRBJ2-1	-	TRBD2	TGCGCCAGCAGCTTGGTTGGGGCTAGCGGGGGGGCCAGCAATGAGCAGTTCTTC	CASSLVGASGGASNEQFF
TRBV5-1	TRBJ2-7	-	-	TGCGCCAGCAGCCGCGGGGCCCCTGCCTACGAGCAGTACTTC	CASSRGAPAYEQYF
TRBV2	TRBJ1-1	-	TRBD1	TGTGCCAGCAGGTGGGACAGCTTGATTGAAGCTTTCTTT	CASRWDSLIEAFF
TRBV29-1	TRBJ1-5	-	TRBD1	TGCAGCGTACTACAGGGGAATCAGCCCCAGCATTTT	CSVLQGNQPQHF
TRBV19	TRBJ2-1	-	-	TGTGCCAGTAGTAGGGGACTCGACAATGAGCAGTTCTTC	CASSRGLDNEQFF
TRBV7-6	TRBJ2-3	few	-	TGTGCCAGCAGCATATCTAGCGCCCCCACAGATACGCAGTATTTT	CASSISSAPTDTQYF
TRBV7-7	TRBJ2-7	-	-	TGTGCCAGCAGCTTAGCCGGGAGCTCCTACGAGCAGTACTTC	CASSLAGSSYEQYF
TRBV6-5	TRBJ2-7	-	TRBD1	TGTGCCAGCAGTGCCCGGACAGGGTTCTACGAGCAGTACTTC	CASSARTGFYEQYF
TRBV11-2	TRBJ2-7	-	TRBD2	TGTGCCAGCAGCTTACTAGCGGGAGGAACCTACGAGCAGTACTTC	CASSLLAGGTYEQYF
TRBV7-9	TRBJ2-7	-	-	TGTGCCAGCAGCTCCCAGGGGGGTCTCTACGAGCAGTACTTC	CASSSQGGLYEQYF
TRBV5-4	TRBJ2-3	-	TRBD2	TGTGCCAGCAGCTTGGGGACTAGCGGGACCACAGATACGCAGTATTTT	CASSLGTSGTTDTQYF
TRBV4-2	TRBJ2-1	few	TRBD2	TGTGCCAGCAGCCCGAGGCTTTTAGCGGGGGGGCACAATGAGCAGTTCTTC	CASSPRLLAGGHNEQFF
TRBV4-2	TRBJ2-7	-	-	TGTGCCAGCAGCCAAGTCAGCTACGAGCAGTACTTC	CASSQVSYEQYF
TRBV15	TRBJ2-5	-	-	TGTGCCACCAGCAGAGGGGGAGGTCTACAAGAGACCCAGTACTTC	CATSRGGGLQETQYF
TRBV4-1	TRBJ1-6	-	-	TGCGCCAGCAGCCAAGTTCTGAGCTCCTATAATTCACCCCTCCACTTT	CASSQVLSSYNSPLHF
TRBV6-5	TRBJ2-2	-	-	TGTGCCAGCAGTCTCCGCACCGGGGAGCTGTTTTTT	CASSLRTGELFF
TRBV2	TRBJ2-1	once	-	TGTGCCAGCAGTTTAGGTCAGGACTCCTACAATGAGCAGTTCTTC	CASSLGQDSYNEQFF
TRBV5-6	TRBJ1-2	-	-	TGTGCCAGCAGCTTGCTCGGGGAGAACTATGGCTACACCTTC	CASSLLGENYGYTF
TRBV18	TRBJ2-3	-	TRBD2	TGTGCCAGCTCGACCACGGCGGGGAGGGCAGATACGCAGTATTTT	CASSTTAGRADTQYF
TRBV25-1	TRBJ2-1	-	TRBD2	TGTGCCAGTCGGGGGACTAGCGGAAATGAGCAGTTCTTC	CASRGTSGNEQFF
TRBV14	TRBJ1-3	-	-	TGTGCCAGCAGCCAAGTCCGGGAAGGAAACACCATATATTTT	CASSQVREGNTIYF
TRBV29-1	TRBJ2-5	-	-	TGCAGCGCCATCTCACATATTGGGGGGGAGACCCAGTACTTC	CSAISHIGGETQYF
TRBV7-9	TRBJ2-1	few	TRBD2	TGTGCCAGCAGCCCCCTCGCGGGAGGCTCCTACAATGAGCAGTTCTTC	CASSPLAGGSYNEQFF
TRBV18	TRBJ2-3	once	TRBD2	TGTGCCAGCTCACCAATAGCGGGGTTGGGCACAGATACGCAGTATTTT	CASSPIAGLGTDTQYF
TRBV10-3	TRBJ2-1	-	TRBD2	TGTGCCATCAGTGATGGCGGGGGGGCCTACAATGAGCAGTTCTTC	CAISDGGGAYNEQFF
TRBV27	TRBJ1-5	-	TRBD1	TGTGCCAGCAGTTTACGAACGGGACAGACTTTCTTTGGGCCCCAGCATTTT	CASSLRTGQTFFGPQHF
TRBV6-4	TRBJ1-5	-	-	TGTGCCAGCAGTGACCAAGGGGGCAATCAGCCCCAGCATTTT	CASSDQGGNQPQHF
TRBV5-4	TRBJ2-3	-	-	TGTGCCAGCAGCTTGGTGGGGGGGGCGATCCTCACAGATACGCAGTATTTT	CASSLVGGAILTDTQYF
TRBV5-1	TRBJ2-1	-	-	TGCGCCAGCAGCTTGGACAGTCCCTACAATGAGCAGTTCTTC	CASSLDSPYNEQFF
TRBV6-6	TRBJ2-2	once	TRBD1	TGTGCCAGCAGGAACACAGGGGCGACGAACACCGGGGAGCTGTTTTTT	CASRNTGATNTGELFF
TRBV5-5	TRBJ1-1	few	-	TGTGCCAGCAGCTCGTCAGGGAGGCCCTTCTTGAACACTGAAGCTTTCTTT	CASSSSGRPFLNTEAFF
TRBV7-9	TRBJ1-5	-	TRBD1	TGTGCCAGCAGCTCGACAGGGGACAATCAGCCCCAGCATTTT	CASSSTGDNQPQHF
TRBV5-6	TRBJ2-3	-	TRBD2	TGTGCCAGCAGGCAAACACTAGCGGGGGGGACAGATACGCAGTATTTT	CASRQTLAGGTDTQYF
TRBV6-1	TRBJ2-1	-	TRBD2	TGTGCCAGCAGTGAGGAGCGGGAGACCCCCTACAATGAGCAGTTCTTC	CASSEERETPYNEQFF
TRBV29-1	TRBJ2-3	-	-	TGCAGCGCCAAACAGGGCTTCCACACAACAGATACGCAGTATTTT	CSAKQGFHTTDTQYF